The clone carrying this T cell receptor beta chain was detected a few times. Original processing methods: Cell counts per sample came from amplifying reference gene primers. TCRdb's copy holds only in-frame clones and misses some; the assay was immunoSEQ multiplex PCR. The V and J calls and the clone size are those of that table, but D and trimming were determined from the DNA. The repertoire includes roughly 60,000 clones, just under 85% of them detected once, and about 3.2% sits in the top ten. V was cut by 7 bases and J by 8 bases, with 20 bases left in between. CDR1 is LNHDA, CDR2 SQIVND, per germline (reference sequence). The CDR3 sequence is 15 residues long. This sample was taken from a study of blood T cell repertoires in COVID-19.

The clonotype comes from a man aged 55 to 70 with acute or convalescent COVID-19. The sequenced material came from peripheral blood. V and J are TRBV19 and TRBJ1-4; tentative D call: TRBD1 (5 bases). This CDR3 reads CASNSGGAGGEKLFF. The CDR3 bases are TGTGCCAGTAATTCGGGAGGGGCAGGAGGAGAAAAACTGTTTTTT.